A single sample gave rise to the 31 T cell receptor beta chains below, sequenced in a study of cytotoxic CD8 clonotypes in ibrutinib-treated CLL. Some clones are missing from TCRdb's copy, which holds only in-frame ones; the method was immunoSEQ multiplex PCR. The repertoire consists of roughly 300,000 clones, with less than 85% occurring once and the leading ten covering about 5%. Specimen: PBMCs, collected at disease progression, from a patient treated with ibrutinib. The source of these receptors is a human donor with chronic lymphocytic leukemia.

The CDR3 DNA reads TGTGCCAGCAAAGGGGTCTATGGCTACACCTTC. Amino acids: CASKGVYGYTF. This chain links TRBV6-6 with TRBJ1-2, with D perhaps TRBD1 (5 bases). Germline values: CDR1 MNHNY, CDR2 SVGAGI (reference sequence). The CDR3 sequence is 11 residues long. Trimming removed 7 bases at V and 4 bases at J, with 7 bases between.

This clone has just a few counts. The rearrangement links TRBV6-6 to TRBJ2-7; no clear D gene. V was shortened by 5 bases and J by 1 base, with 9 bases between the two germline ends. CDR3 length: 13 residues. The germline V gene has CDR1 MNHNY and CDR2 SVGAGI (reference sequence). The CDR3 protein is CASSLRLSYEQYF. CDR3 in DNA: TGTGCCAGCAGTCTCCGACTTTCCTACGAGCAGTACTTC.

The rearrangement uses TRBV7-2 and TRBJ2-1, with unresolved D. Germline V CDR1 and CDR2: SGHTA, FQGNSA. V was clipped by 5 bases and J by 9 bases, with 8 bases between them. The CDR3 is 11 amino acids. CDR3 loop: CASSPIAEQFF. The CDR3, as DNA: TGTGCCAGCAGCCCGATAGCTGAGCAGTTCTTC.

The CDR3 DNA sequence: TGTGCCAGCAGCTGGACTAGCGGGACCTCCTACGAGCAGTACTTC. This codes for CASSWTSGTSYEQYF. The J gene is TRBJ2-7, the V gene TRBV5-4, with TRBD2 matching 12 bases. The CDR3 totals 15 residues. V dropped 3 bases and J dropped 0; count of bases not matched to a gene: 1. The germline V gene has CDR1 SGHNT and CDR2 YYREEE (reference sequence).

This clone has only a few counts. The chain couples TRBV9 to TRBJ2-2; TRBD2 aligns across 7 bases. The CDR3 totals 16 residues. V trimming: 2 bases; J trimming: 4 bases; junction bases outside the gene matches: 8. CDR1 is SGDLS and CDR2 is YYNGEE in the germline V gene. CDR3 residues: CASSVFQGGGTGELFF. The CDR3 DNA follows: TGTGCCAGCAGCGTCTTTCAGGGCGGGGGCACCGGGGAGCTGTTTTTT.

The chain employs TRBV18 and TRBJ2-3, with TRBD2 matching 9 bases. With V trimmed by 6 bases and J by 2 bases, 9 bases remained unmatched. CDR3 length: 16 residues. Germline V lookup: CDR1 KGHSH, CDR2 LQKENI. The CDR3 here is CASSPTSGIYTDTQYF. CDR3 coding DNA: TGTGCCAGCTCCCCGACTAGCGGAATATACACAGATACGCAGTATTTT.

The chain joins TRBV5-6 to TRBJ1-2; the D gene is possibly TRBD1 (5 bases). This CDR3 is 13 amino acids long. CDR1 is SGHDT and CDR2 is YYEEEE in the germline V gene. The V end was cut by 1 base, the J end by 5 bases, with 9 bases between. The CDR3 coding sequence is TGTGCCAGCAGCTTGAGTGCAGGGTATGGCTACACCTTC. The encoded protein is CASSLSAGYGYTF.

The J gene is TRBJ1-1, the V gene TRBV5-1, with 9 bases fitting TRBD1. Germline V gene data show CDR1 as SGHRS and CDR2 as YFSETQ. J was trimmed by 6 bases and V by 0 bases; bases with no gene match: 6. The CDR3 extends over 15 amino acids. CDR3 region: CASSLGDRDESEAFF. The CDR3 DNA sequence: TGCGCCAGCAGCTTGGGGGACAGGGATGAATCTGAAGCTTTCTTT.

This clone was seen only a few times. The rearrangement links TRBV15 to TRBJ2-3; 8 positions agree with TRBD2. This CDR3 has 14 amino acids. J gave up 6 bases and V 3 bases, and 5 bases lay outside the gene matches. Germline V gene sequence: CDR1 LNHNV, CDR2 YYDKDF (reference sequence). The CDR3 sequence: CATSSRAGADTQYF. The CDR3 DNA sequence: TGTGCCACCAGCAGTCGAGCGGGGGCCGATACGCAGTATTTT. The full variable domain, rest sourced from reference TRBV15 and TRBJ2-3, is DAMVIQNPRYQVTQFGKPVTLSCSQTLNHNVMYWYQQKSSQAPKLLFHYYDKDFNNEADTPDNFQSRRPNTSFCFLDIRSPGLGDTAMYLCATSSRAGADTQYFGPGTRLTVL.

The chain joins TRBV25-1 to TRBJ2-7; tentative D call: TRBD1 (7 bases). V shed 6 bases and J shed 6 bases, with 12 bases lying between them. The germline gives CDR1 MGHDK, CDR2 SYGVNS. The CDR3 is 12 residues long. In DNA form, the CDR3 reads TGTGCCAGCAGGGCAGGGGGAGGCGAGCAGTACTTC. Translation gives CASRAGGGEQYF.

This clone was picked up a small number of times. The V call is TRBV9, the J call TRBJ1-4, with D possibly matching TRBD1 (5 bases). Trimming removed 0 bases from V and 8 bases from J, with 8 bases in between. The CDR3 length is 13 residues. Germline-derived CDR1 and CDR2 are SGDLS and YYNGEE. Written as DNA, the CDR3 is TGTGCCAGCAGCGTAGGGGACGAGGAAAAACTGTTTTTT. Its protein is CASSVGDEEKLFF.

This clone has a single count. The chain carries TRBV10-2 and TRBJ2-1; a weak D match, TRBD2 (6 bases). Germline CDR1 and CDR2: WSHSY and SAAADI. The V and J ends lost 3 bases and 0 bases respectively, with 9 bases between them. The CDR3 runs to 15 residues. The CDR3 loop reads CASSEGRSSYNEQFF. The DNA of the CDR3 is TGCGCCAGCAGTGAAGGGAGGAGCTCCTACAATGAGCAGTTCTTC.

The chain recombines TRBV10-1 with TRBJ2-3, with D maybe TRBD1 (5 bases). This CDR3 has 15 amino acids. Germline V gene lookup returns CDR1 WNHNN and CDR2 SYGVQD (reference sequence). The V gene lost 1 base and the J gene lost 0 bases, with 8 bases spanning the gap. DNA of the CDR3: TGCGCCAGCAGTGAGTACAGGTCTAGCACAGATACGCAGTATTTT. It yields the protein CASSEYRSSTDTQYF.

In this sample, this clone turned up a few times. V is TRBV5-1 and J is TRBJ2-3, with a tentative D call TRBD1 (6 bases). Germline V gives CDR1 SGHRS, CDR2 YFSETQ. V was clipped by 0 bases and J by 5 bases, with 10 bases between them. The CDR3 contains 14 residues. CDR3 bases: TGCGCCAGCAGCTTGGCGGTAGGGGGAGATACGCAGTATTTT. Its protein product is CASSLAVGGDTQYF.

This clone has only one observation. This CDR3 reads CASSAPTGSIHYGYTF. In nucleotides, the CDR3 is TGTGCCAGCAGCGCCCCGACAGGATCGATTCACTATGGCTACACCTTC. This chain connects TRBV9 to TRBJ1-2; D perhaps matches TRBD1 (6 bases). Germline V gene sequence: CDR1 SGDLS, CDR2 YYNGEE. The CDR3 extends over 16 amino acids. Between the trimmed V and J ends, which lost 3 bases and 3 bases, there was a span of 18 bases.

Only a few counts were recorded for this clone. CDR3 sequence reads: CASSEGGETQYF. The CDR3 bases are TGTGCCAGCAGTGAAGGAGGGGAGACCCAGTACTTC. The V and J genes are TRBV2 and TRBJ2-5; maybe TRBD2 (5 bases). Trimming took off 1 base at V and 5 bases at J, with 5 bases between the two ends. The germline CDR1 and CDR2 sequences are SNHLY and FYNNEI. The CDR3 runs to 12 residues.

The chain combines TRBV7-9 with TRBJ2-6; D is unresolved. Germline-derived CDR1 and CDR2 are SEHNR and FQNEAQ (reference sequence). There are 17 residues in the CDR3. V shed 3 bases and J shed 0 bases, with 12 bases lying between them. The CDR3 loop is CASSFKVFTSGANVLTF. The CDR3 region has the DNA TGTGCCAGCAGCTTCAAGGTATTTACCTCTGGGGCCAACGTCCTGACTTTC.

There are a few counts of this clone. The gene calls are TRBV4-1 and TRBJ2-1; D not resolved. The CDR3 sequence is 14 residues long. Germline V gives CDR1 MGHRA, CDR2 YSYEKL. Trimming removed 0 bases from V and 8 bases from J, with 11 bases in between. CDR3 bases: TGCGCCAGCAGCCAAGATAGAAGGGTCGATGAGCAGTTCTTC. Translation gives CASSQDRRVDEQFF.

The chain links TRBV4-1 to TRBJ2-7, with D maybe TRBD1 (5 bases). Germline lookup yields CDR1 MGHRA and CDR2 YSYEKL. The CDR3 has 14 residues. Trimming removed 4 bases from V and 0 bases from J, with 10 bases in between. The CDR3 region is CASSPTVTSYEQYF. The CDR3 DNA reads as TGCGCCAGCAGCCCGACAGTCACCTCCTACGAGCAGTACTTC.

This clone was seen more than once but under ten times. The rearrangement uses TRBV5-1 and TRBJ1-4; a weak D match, TRBD1 (5 bases). This CDR3 contains 14 residues. Germline CDR1 and CDR2: SGHRS and YFSETQ. V gave up 7 bases and J gave up 3 bases, with 13 bases separating them. The CDR3 DNA sequence: TGCGCCAGCGGCCGGGGGACCCCTAATGAAAAACTGTTTTTT. As protein: CASGRGTPNEKLFF.

The chain links TRBV20-1 to TRBJ2-1; D call uncertain. Trimming shortened V by 6 bases and J by 15 bases, and 15 bases separated the two germline ends. Per germline, CDR1 DFQATT and CDR2 SNEGSKA (reference sequence). The CDR3 extends over 10 amino acids. CDR3 residues: CSALGPRRFF. The CDR3 nucleotides are TGCAGTGCCCTAGGGCCCCGACGGTTCTTC.

The chain joins TRBV6-6 to TRBJ2-2; 10 nucleotides align to TRBD2. This CDR3 region has 16 residues. Trimming removed 5 bases from V and 5 bases from J; junction bases left unmatched: 8. The germline CDR1 and CDR2 sequences are MNHNY and SVGAGI (reference sequence). The CDR3: CASSLAGVGRTGELFF. The CDR3 DNA sequence: TGTGCCAGCAGTCTAGCGGGAGTAGGGCGGACCGGGGAGCTGTTTTTT.

V usage is TRBV7-9 and J usage is TRBJ2-7; D remains unclear. This CDR3 is built from 12 residues. Germline loops: CDR1 SEHNR, CDR2 FQNEAQ (reference sequence). Deletions cut 2 bases from V and 6 bases from J, with 8 bases between. In DNA, the CDR3 is TGTGCCAGCAGCTTATTCAATCTCGAGCAGTACTTC. Amino acid sequence: CASSLFNLEQYF.

V is TRBV6-5 and J is TRBJ2-7, with D maybe TRBD1 (5 bases). Trimming took 1 base from V and 4 from J, leaving 17 bases between them. The germline gives CDR1 MNHEY, CDR2 SVGAGI. The length of the CDR3 is 16 residues. The CDR3 coding sequence is TGTGCCAGCAGTTACTATTTCAGCGACAGTAATTACGAGCAGTACTTC. Its protein product is CASSYYFSDSNYEQYF.

This chain connects TRBV18 to TRBJ2-3; 12 bases match TRBD2. The CDR3 extends over 16 amino acids. V lost 4 bases, J lost 2 bases, and 4 bases stayed unmatched. The germline V gene has CDR1 KGHSH and CDR2 LQKENI. This CDR3 is CASSLLAGGNTDTQYF. The CDR3 DNA reads as TGTGCCAGCTCACTACTAGCGGGAGGAAACACAGATACGCAGTATTTT. Combining the CDR3 with reference TRBV18 and TRBJ2-3 gives the whole variable domain NAGVMQNPRHLVRRRGQEARLRCSPMKGHSHVYWYRQLPEEGLKFMVYLQKENIIDESGMPKERFSAEFPKEGPSILRIQQVVRGDSAAYFCASSLLAGGNTDTQYFGPGTRLTVL.

V gene TRBV2 combines with J gene TRBJ1-3; D ambiguous. V lost 7 bases and J 4 bases, leaving 14 bases between the germline ends. Per the germline V gene, CDR1 is SNHLY and CDR2 is FYNNEI. The CDR3 is 14 residues long. CDR3 protein: CASMPFLGGNTIYF. CDR3 DNA sequence: TGTGCCAGCATGCCCTTTTTAGGAGGAAACACCATATATTTT.

The rearrangement joins TRBV10-1 to TRBJ2-3; 8 bases are shared with TRBD2. The CDR3 has 18 amino acids. The junction had 10 bases not matched to a gene; V was cut back by 0 bases and J by 2 bases. Germline-derived CDR1 and CDR2 are WNHNN and SYGVQD (reference sequence). The CDR3 here is CASSESSGGSLSTDTQYF. For the CDR3, the DNA is TGCGCCAGCAGTGAGTCGTCGGGAGGGTCCTTATCCACAGATACGCAGTATTTT.

The chain employs TRBV5-4 and TRBJ2-4; 13 nucleotides line up with TRBD2. The V gene end was trimmed by 0 bases and the J gene end by 9 bases; junction bases not matched to a gene: 3. The CDR3 sequence is 15 residues long. The germline V gene encodes CDR1 SGHNT and CDR2 YYREEE (reference sequence). CDR3 nucleotide sequence: TGTGCCAGCAGCTTGGAACTAGCGGGAGGGGGCATTCAGTACTTC. As protein: CASSLELAGGGIQYF.

V and J are TRBV5-1 and TRBJ2-1, with D maybe TRBD2 (5 bases). There are 14 residues in the CDR3. V was shortened by 0 bases and J by 6 bases, with 10 bases between the two germline ends. Looked up from germline, CDR1 is SGHRS and CDR2 is YFSETQ. The CDR3 here is CASSLGRSGNEQFF. CDR3 bases: TGCGCCAGCAGCTTGGGTAGGAGCGGCAATGAGCAGTTCTTC.

The chain has TRBV5-1 and TRBJ1-3; 8 bases map to TRBD1. V gave up 4 bases and J gave up 3 bases; unmatched junction bases: 9. The CDR3 contains 16 residues. The V gene's germline CDR1 is SGHRS and CDR2 YFSETQ. CDR3 nucleotide sequence: TGCGCCAGCAGCGGAATGGGACAGGCTCATGGAAACACCATATATTTT. Residues: CASSGMGQAHGNTIYF.

This clone was detected a few times. The gene calls are TRBV11-2 and TRBJ1-2, with D uncertain. The germline CDR1 and CDR2 sequences are SGHAT and FQNNGV. The CDR3 covers 12 residues. The V gene lost 1 base and the J gene lost 8 bases, with 8 bases spanning the gap. The CDR3 region has the DNA TGTGCCAGCAGCTTAGCCGGACTCGGCTACACCTTC. Protein: CASSLAGLGYTF.